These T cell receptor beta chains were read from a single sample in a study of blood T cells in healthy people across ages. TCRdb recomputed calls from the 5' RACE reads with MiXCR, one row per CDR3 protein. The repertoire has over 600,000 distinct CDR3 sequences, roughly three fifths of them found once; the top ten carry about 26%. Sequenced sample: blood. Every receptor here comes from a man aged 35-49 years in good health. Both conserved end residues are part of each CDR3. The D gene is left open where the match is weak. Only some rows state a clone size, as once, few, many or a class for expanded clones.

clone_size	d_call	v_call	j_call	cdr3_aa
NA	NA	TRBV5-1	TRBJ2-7	CASSLAGALGVDKQYF
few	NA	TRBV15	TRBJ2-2	CATSRDFLDTGELFF
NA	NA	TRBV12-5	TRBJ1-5	CASSQAPSLNQPQHF
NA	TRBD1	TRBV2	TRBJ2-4	CASSRGQDNIQYF
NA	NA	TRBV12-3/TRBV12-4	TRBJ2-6	CASRKTGGANVLTF
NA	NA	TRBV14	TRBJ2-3	CASSPLPRSFTDTQYF
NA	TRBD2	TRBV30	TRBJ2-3	CAWSRLAGVDTQYF
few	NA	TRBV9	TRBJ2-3	CASSAQSDRNTQYF
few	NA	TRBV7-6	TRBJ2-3	CASSPLAESTDTQYF
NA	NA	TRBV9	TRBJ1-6	CASSVAPPETLHF
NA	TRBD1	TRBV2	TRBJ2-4	CASSKDRGYFDIQYF
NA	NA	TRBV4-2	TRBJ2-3	CAKPRQGRADTQYF
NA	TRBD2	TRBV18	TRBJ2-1	CASTNPAAAGNYNEQFF
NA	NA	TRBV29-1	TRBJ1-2	CSVTHIGGSYGYTF
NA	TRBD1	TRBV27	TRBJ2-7	CASSSSGTGGPSSYEQYF
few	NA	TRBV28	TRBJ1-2	CASSFGAAVYYGYTF
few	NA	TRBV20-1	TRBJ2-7	CSARDREGLGYEQYF
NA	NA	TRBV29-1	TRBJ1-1	CSVGAGGSVTEAFF
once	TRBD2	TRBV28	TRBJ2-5	CASSPTSGASYNEQYF
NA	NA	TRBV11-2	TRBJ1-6	CASSLDVGVMRYNSPLHF
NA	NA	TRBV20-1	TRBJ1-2	CRGFGNYGYTF
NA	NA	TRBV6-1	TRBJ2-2	CASSALVGGELFF
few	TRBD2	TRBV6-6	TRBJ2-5	CASSSGLEAETQYF
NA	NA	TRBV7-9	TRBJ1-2	CASSTSGGSGYGYTF
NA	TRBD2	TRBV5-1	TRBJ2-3	CASSLAGLAGDLGTDTQYF
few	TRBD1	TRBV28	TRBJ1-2	CASSSPRGREDRGYGYTF
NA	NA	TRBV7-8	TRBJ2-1	CASSVSPGEQFF
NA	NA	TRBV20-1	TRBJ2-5	CSASPLVYQETQYF
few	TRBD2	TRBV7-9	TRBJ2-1	CASSHSWLAGNEQFF
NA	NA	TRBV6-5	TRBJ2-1	CASSYSRGEASSYNEQFF
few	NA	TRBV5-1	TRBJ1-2	CASSLASQEGGYTF
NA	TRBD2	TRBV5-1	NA	CASSSSSGIRPETQYF
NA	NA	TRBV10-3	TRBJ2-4	CAISDPVLAKNIQYF
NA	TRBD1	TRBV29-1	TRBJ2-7	CSVVVSGQGVEQYF
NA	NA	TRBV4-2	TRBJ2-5	CASSSAGREQYF
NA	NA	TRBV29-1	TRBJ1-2	CSVRGTFINYGYTF
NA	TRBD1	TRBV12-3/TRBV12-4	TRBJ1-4	CASRRGQGANEKLFF
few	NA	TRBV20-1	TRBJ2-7	CSARPNAGAHLYEQYF
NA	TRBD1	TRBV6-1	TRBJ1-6	CASRGGQGFSSPLHF
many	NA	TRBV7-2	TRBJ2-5	CASSRGRRETQYF
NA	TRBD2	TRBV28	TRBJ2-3	CASSSPGQRGGTDTQYF
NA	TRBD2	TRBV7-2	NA	CASSRSGRVGEQYF
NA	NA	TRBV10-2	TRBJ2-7	CASGQIPYEQYF
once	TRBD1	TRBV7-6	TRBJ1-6	CASSLGNRGSNSPLHF
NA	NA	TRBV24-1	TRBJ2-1	CAIIFNEQFF
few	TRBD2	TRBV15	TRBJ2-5	CATSRDSTGGRETQYF
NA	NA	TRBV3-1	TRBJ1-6	CASSQISPSQDNPGSWGSPLHF
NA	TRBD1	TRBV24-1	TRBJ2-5	CATSGMTGGNEQYF
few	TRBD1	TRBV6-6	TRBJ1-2	CASSLDRGRNYGYTF
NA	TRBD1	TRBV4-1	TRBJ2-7	CASSQGRGWNYEQYF
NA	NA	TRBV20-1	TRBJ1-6	CSARGRAYNSPLHF
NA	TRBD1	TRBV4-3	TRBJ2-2	CASSRYTRGSGELFF
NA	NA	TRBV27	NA	CASTLNLGFYNEQYF
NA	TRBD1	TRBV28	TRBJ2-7	CASSTGGSPYEQYF
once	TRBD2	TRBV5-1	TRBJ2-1	CASSLRTSGGATYNEQFF
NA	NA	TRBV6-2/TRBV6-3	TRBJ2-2	CASSFASGELFF
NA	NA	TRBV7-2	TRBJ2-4	CAGSLGGTGEQYF
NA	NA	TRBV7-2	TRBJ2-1	CASRPGQLIYNEQFF
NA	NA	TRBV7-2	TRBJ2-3	CASSRTWASTDTQYF